The 12 T cell receptor beta chains in this list originate from one sample, sequenced in a study of cytomegalovirus exposure and HLA in healthy donors. 60 Vbeta and 13 Jbeta primers were used in PCR. Measured with immunoSEQ multiplex PCR; TCRdb has only the in-frame clones, and not every one. Of some 140,000 clones listed, 65% to 80% are singletons. The sequencing input was PBMCs. The receptors originated from a male donor in good health and CMV-seropositive.

J is TRBJ1-1 and V is TRBV7-9; D may be TRBD1 (6 bases). Trimming removed 4 bases at V and 6 bases at J, with 18 bases between. CDR3 length equals 15 residues. Germline V gives CDR1 SEHNR, CDR2 FQNEAQ (reference sequence). As DNA, the CDR3 is TGTGCCAGCAGCTACGTAGGGACACCGGCCCCTGAAGCTTTCTTT. It codes for CASSYVGTPAPEAFF.

The chain combines TRBV10-3 with TRBJ1-1; D remains ambiguous. CDR1 and CDR2 (germline): ENHRY, SYGVKD. V was clipped by 0 bases and J by 4 bases, with 12 bases between them. The CDR3 loop spans 15 amino acids. The CDR3 DNA reads TGTGCCATCAGTGAGTCTGCGGGGTCGAGCACTGAAGCTTTCTTT. It encodes CAISESAGSSTEAFF.

This clone was seen just once. The rearrangement joins TRBV2 to TRBJ2-4, with 8 bases that match TRBD2. CDR1 is SNHLY, CDR2 FYNNEI, per germline. CDR3 length: 14 amino acids. Trimming took 7 bases from V and 7 from J; bases not matched to a gene: 9. CDR3 sequence reads: CASTPLGTSNIQYF. In DNA form, the CDR3 reads TGTGCCAGCACCCCCCTCGGGACTAGTAACATTCAGTACTTC. The full variable domain, its missing parts supplied by reference TRBV2 and TRBJ2-4, is EPEVTQTPSHQVTQMGQEVILRCVPISNHLYFYWYRQILGQKVEFLVSFYNNEISEKSEIFDDQFSVERPDGSNFTLKIRSTKLEDSAMYFCASTPLGTSNIQYFGAGTRLSVL.

The genes are TRBV7-2 and TRBJ1-5; 7 nucleotides align to TRBD1. Germline CDR1 and CDR2: SGHTA and FQGNSA. Unmatched junction bases numbered 8, after V lost 3 bases and J lost 3 bases. This CDR3 has 16 residues. CDR3 in amino acids: CASSLEPTGNNQPQHF. CDR3 bases: TGTGCCAGCAGCTTGGAACCGACAGGGAACAATCAGCCCCAGCATTTT.

This chain joins TRBV28 and TRBJ2-7, with 7 bases fitting TRBD2. This CDR3 is built from 18 residues. In germline, CDR1 is MDHEN, CDR2 SYDVKM. Losses at the gene ends were 5 bases for V and 6 bases for J; bases not matched to a gene: 22. As DNA, the CDR3 is TGTGCCAGCAGTCAGTCCTTCGCGGGAGTTTTGGGATCGGGCGAGCAGTACTTC. Protein: CASSQSFAGVLGSGEQYF.

The chain carries TRBV14 and TRBJ2-3; 11 nucleotides line up with TRBD2. Germline V gene data show CDR1 as SGHDN and CDR2 as FVKESK. The CDR3 sequence is 16 residues long. Trimming took 3 bases from V and 4 from J; bases not matched to a gene: 6. The CDR3 is CASSHTSGRRADTQYF. DNA for the CDR3: TGTGCCAGCAGCCACACTAGCGGGAGACGCGCAGATACGCAGTATTTT.

This chain connects TRBV5-1 to TRBJ2-1; 11 nucleotides line up with TRBD2. J was trimmed by 7 bases and V by 2 bases; bases with no gene match: 8. CDR3 length: 16 amino acids. CDR1 is SGHRS and CDR2 is YFSETQ in the germline V gene. CDR3 DNA sequence: TGCGCCAGCAGCTTTACTAGCGGGAGCGATTCGAATGAGCAGTTCTTC. Translation: CASSFTSGSDSNEQFF.

V gene TRBV29-1 combines with J gene TRBJ2-7, with 7 positions matching TRBD1. Germline-derived CDR1 and CDR2 are SQVTM and ANQGSEA. V lost 4 bases and J lost 2; bases outside the gene matches: 8. The CDR3 has 14 residues. The CDR3 DNA reads as TGCAGCGTTGGGGTTGTGGGACAGACCTACGAGCAGTACTTC. Protein product: CSVGVVGQTYEQYF.

V and J are TRBV9 and TRBJ1-2; D is uncertain. The V end was cut by 0 bases, the J end by 1 base, with 13 bases between. The CDR3 runs 16 residues. CDR1 is SGDLS and CDR2 is YYNGEE in the germline V gene. CDR3 coding DNA: TGTGCCAGCAGCGTAGCGGAGGTGACCCATAACTATGGCTACACCTTC. Its protein is CASSVAEVTHNYGYTF.

The chain links TRBV4-1 to TRBJ1-1; 8 bases are a match to TRBD1. The CDR3 is 15 residues long. Germline V CDR1 and CDR2: MGHRA, YSYEKL. The J segment lost 0 bases and the V segment lost 3 bases, leaving 3 bases of the junction unmatched. DNA of the CDR3: TGCGCCAGCAGCCATATGGACAGGGTGAACACTGAAGCTTTCTTT. Translated, it gives CASSHMDRVNTEAFF.

The gene calls are TRBV5-1 and TRBJ2-7, with D perhaps matching TRBD1 (6 bases). CDR1 and CDR2 from the germline V gene are SGHRS and YFSETQ. The CDR3 has 14 residues. Between the trimmed V and J ends, which lost 0 bases and 3 bases, there was a span of 10 bases. CDR3 in amino acids: CASSLGDTDYEQYF. Here the CDR3 DNA reads TGCGCCAGCAGCTTGGGGGACACTGACTACGAGCAGTACTTC. The entire variable domain, with the rest obtained from reference TRBV5-1 and TRBJ2-7, is as follows: KAGVTQTPRYLIKTRGQQVTLSCSPISGHRSVSWYQQTPGQGLQFLFEYFSETQRNKGNFPGRFSGRQFSNSRSEMNVSTLELGDSALYLCASSLGDTDYEQYFGPGTRLTVT.

The rearrangement links TRBV4-2 to TRBJ2-3; 10 positions agree with TRBD2. Germline lookup yields CDR1 LGHNA and CDR2 YNFKEQ. The length of the CDR3 is 16 residues. After removal of 1 base from V and 7 bases from J, the junction contained 8 bases not matched to a gene. The CDR3 loop reads CASSQVGSGGPNTQYF. In nucleotides, the CDR3 is TGTGCCAGCAGCCAAGTGGGTAGCGGGGGGCCAAATACGCAGTATTTT.